The 23 T cell receptor beta chains reported below all come from one sample, sequenced in a study of alternative splicing in chronic myeloid leukemia remission. The time point here: chronic-phase CML before TKI therapy (screening/day 1). Each library started from approximately 1,000 ng total RNA with poly-A enrichment. One entry per CDR3 protein, without DNA, is what TCRdb gives after re-calling the bulk RNA-seq reads. The data show 550 to 800 distinct CDR3 sequences, roughly 97% seen once. Sequenced here: PBMCs or total blood leukocytes (not recorded which), sampled at diagnosis. Receptor source: an adult with chronic myeloid leukemia.

The chain carries TRBV7-9 and TRBJ1-1. The CDR3 consists of 12 residues. Germline-derived CDR1 and CDR2 are SEHNR and FQNEAQ (reference sequence). The CDR3 is CASSFGETEAFF.

The gene calls are TRBV28 and TRBJ2-3; absent DNA, TCRdb's TRBD2 call cannot be checked. CDR1 and CDR2 from the germline V gene are MDHEN and SYDVKM. The CDR3 has 14 amino acids. CDR3: CASSLVQSGDTQYF. Complete variable domain (other parts from reference TRBV28 and TRBJ2-3): DVKVTQSSRYLVKRTGEKVFLECVQDMDHENMFWYRQDPGLGLRLIYFSYDVKMKEKGDIPEGYSVSREKKERFSLILESASTNQTSMYLCASSLVQSGDTQYFGPGTRLTVL.

The rearrangement uses TRBV3-1 and TRBJ1-1. Germline lookup yields CDR1 LGHDT and CDR2 YNNKEL (reference sequence). The CDR3 extends over 14 amino acids. This CDR3 is CASSRIGGPGEAFF.

The chain joins TRBV24-1 to TRBJ2-1; TCRdb picks TRBD2, but there is no DNA to check that call. The CDR3 is made up of 17 amino acids. The germline CDR1 and CDR2 sequences are KGHDR and SFDVKD. CDR3: CATSKSPGQGYYNEQFF.

The chain combines TRBV29-1 with TRBJ2-5; TCRdb indicates TRBD2, and absent DNA this call remains unverified. The CDR3 spans 13 residues. Germline CDR1 SQVTM, CDR2 ANQGSEA. The CDR3 sequence: CSGQLAGQETQYF.

The chain links TRBV30 to TRBJ2-7. Germline V gives CDR1 GTSNPN, CDR2 SVGIG (reference sequence). The CDR3 consists of 13 residues. The CDR3 spells CAWSVTGFHEQYF.

In this sample, this clonotype turned up once. V gene TRBV11-2 combines with J gene TRBJ2-4; the D gene TCRdb calls, TRBD2, cannot be checked with no DNA. In germline, CDR1 is SGHAT, CDR2 FQNNGV. The CDR3 covers 15 residues. CDR3: CASSLLAGGRNIQYF.

V is TRBV7-2 and J is TRBJ2-2; no DNA is available, so the TRBD2 call from TCRdb remains unchecked. CDR3 size: 15 residues. In germline, CDR1 is SGHTA, CDR2 FQGNSA. The chain's CDR3 is CASSFTSGLTGELFF.

V and J are TRBV7-2 and TRBJ1-2; TCRdb picks TRBD1, but there is no DNA to check that call. Looked up from germline, CDR1 is SGHTA and CDR2 is FQGNSA. The length of the CDR3 is 13 residues. This CDR3 is CASSPGQGYGYTF.

The gene calls are TRBV5-5 and TRBJ1-1; as DNA is missing, the TRBD1 call by TCRdb cannot be tested. CDR1 and CDR2 from the germline V gene are SGHKS and YYEKEE (reference sequence). The CDR3 is 14 residues long. This CDR3 reads CASSWIQGHTEAFF.

The gene calls are TRBV5-1 and TRBJ2-2; checking the TCRdb D call of TRBD2 is not possible without DNA. The CDR3 has 14 amino acids. Per the germline V gene, CDR1 is SGHRS and CDR2 is YFSETQ. The CDR3 loop reads CATRDSANTGELFF.

V usage is TRBV28 and J usage is TRBJ1-6. Germline V gene sequence: CDR1 MDHEN, CDR2 SYDVKM. The CDR3 covers 14 residues. The CDR3 is CASSSGGLNSPLHF.

The chain uses TRBV29-1 and TRBJ2-7; the TCRdb call, TRBD2, lacks DNA for checking. This CDR3 region has 14 residues. Germline V gene data show CDR1 as SQVTM and CDR2 as ANQGSEA. The CDR3 loop is CSVELAGRRPEQYF.

The J gene is TRBJ2-1, the V gene TRBV9; TCRdb indicates TRBD2, and absent DNA this call remains unverified. Looked up from germline, CDR1 is SGDLS and CDR2 is YYNGEE. The length of the CDR3 is 18 residues. CDR3 residues: CASSEGTGPKLQYNEQFF.

J is TRBJ2-1 and V is TRBV6-6; with no DNA, the TCRdb D assignment of TRBD1 cannot be verified. CDR1 and CDR2 (germline): MNHNY, SVGAGI (reference sequence). This CDR3 has 15 amino acids. The CDR3 loop is CASTSPDRGGNEQFF.

The CDR3 spells CASSFGTGSTDTQYF. The chain joins TRBV7-3 to TRBJ2-3; absent DNA, TCRdb's TRBD1 call cannot be checked. Germline CDR1 SGHTA, CDR2 FQGTGA. This CDR3 has 15 residues.

This chain uses TRBV18 with TRBJ1-5. The CDR3 contains 14 residues. The germline CDR1 and CDR2 sequences are KGHSH and LQKENI. CDR3 sequence reads: CASSPGYSNQPQHF.

The CDR3: CASSLQGNEKLFF. The chain links TRBV14 to TRBJ1-4; absent DNA, TCRdb's TRBD1 call cannot be checked. CDR1 is SGHDN, CDR2 FVKESK, per germline. The CDR3 consists of 13 residues.

The CDR3 reads CATSRDRQGGDGYTF. This chain connects TRBV15 to TRBJ1-2. The CDR3 is 15 amino acids. Germline CDR1 LNHNV, CDR2 YYDKDF (reference sequence). Looking up the rest from reference TRBV15 and TRBJ1-2 gives the full variable domain: DAMVIQNPRYQVTQFGKPVTLSCSQTLNHNVMYWYQQKSSQAPKLLFHYYDKDFNNEADTPDNFQSRRPNTSFCFLDIRSPGLGDTAMYLCATSRDRQGGDGYTFGSGTRLTVV.

This chain uses TRBV11-3 with TRBJ2-7; TCRdb outputs TRBD2, but without DNA this stays unchecked. The CDR3 is made up of 15 amino acids. The germline CDR1 and CDR2 sequences are SGHNT and YENEEA. CDR3 residues: CASSLGHSGNSEQYF.

The CDR3 sequence: CAISENSLNQPQHF. This chain joins TRBV10-3 and TRBJ1-5. Germline V gives CDR1 ENHRY, CDR2 SYGVKD. The CDR3 totals 14 residues.

The chain carries TRBV29-1 and TRBJ2-2. CDR1 and CDR2 from the germline V gene are SQVTM and ANQGSEA. There are 12 residues in the CDR3. CDR3 sequence: CSVSHPTGELFF.

V is TRBV12-3 or TRBV12-4 and J is TRBJ2-2; TCRdb proposes TRBD2, but this gene call is untestable without DNA. CDR3 length: 14 amino acids. The CDR3 reads CASSLGGSPGELFF.